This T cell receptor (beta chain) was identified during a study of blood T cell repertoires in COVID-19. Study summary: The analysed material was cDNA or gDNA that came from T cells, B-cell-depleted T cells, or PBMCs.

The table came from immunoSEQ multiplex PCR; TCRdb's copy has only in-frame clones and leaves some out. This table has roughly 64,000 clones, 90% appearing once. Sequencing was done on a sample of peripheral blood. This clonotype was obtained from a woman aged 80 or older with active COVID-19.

The CDR3, as DNA: TGTGCCAGCAGTGAAGCCCGGGATTTCTACGAGCAGTACTTC. This codes for CASSEARDFYEQYF. The chain is built from TRBV6-1 and TRBJ2-7, with D perhaps matching TRBD2 (5 bases). This CDR3 comprises 14 residues. V lost 0 bases and J 3 bases, leaving 9 bases between the germline ends. Germline CDR1 reads MNHNS; CDR2 reads SASEGT.